This TCR beta chain is drawn from a study of blood T cell repertoires in COVID-19. The overall study: Italy, Spain and the United States were the sources of the convalescent and acute COVID-19 samples.

TCRdb's table, derived via immunoSEQ multiplex PCR, lists solely in-frame clones and lacks some. The sample lists just under 65,000 clones; roughly 80% were seen once. Trimming removed 0 bases from V and 1 base from J, with 3 bases in between. This CDR3 contains 13 residues. Germline V gene lookup returns CDR1 SSHAT and CDR2 FNYEAQ (reference sequence). This chain joins TRBV7-7 and TRBJ2-5, with D hard to call. Sequenced input: peripheral blood. The receptor was derived from a man in his sixties with COVID-19, enrolled during active disease. The CDR3 reads CASSLASQETQYF. Here the CDR3 DNA reads TGTGCCAGCAGCTTAGCCAGCCAAGAGACCCAGTACTTC. The full variable domain, its missing parts supplied by reference TRBV7-7 and TRBJ2-5, is GAGVSQSPRYKVTKRGQDVTLRCDPISSHATLYWYQQALGQGPEFLTYFNYEAQPDKSGLPSDRFSAERPEGSISTLTIQRTEQRDSAMYRCASSLASQETQYFGPGTRLLVL.